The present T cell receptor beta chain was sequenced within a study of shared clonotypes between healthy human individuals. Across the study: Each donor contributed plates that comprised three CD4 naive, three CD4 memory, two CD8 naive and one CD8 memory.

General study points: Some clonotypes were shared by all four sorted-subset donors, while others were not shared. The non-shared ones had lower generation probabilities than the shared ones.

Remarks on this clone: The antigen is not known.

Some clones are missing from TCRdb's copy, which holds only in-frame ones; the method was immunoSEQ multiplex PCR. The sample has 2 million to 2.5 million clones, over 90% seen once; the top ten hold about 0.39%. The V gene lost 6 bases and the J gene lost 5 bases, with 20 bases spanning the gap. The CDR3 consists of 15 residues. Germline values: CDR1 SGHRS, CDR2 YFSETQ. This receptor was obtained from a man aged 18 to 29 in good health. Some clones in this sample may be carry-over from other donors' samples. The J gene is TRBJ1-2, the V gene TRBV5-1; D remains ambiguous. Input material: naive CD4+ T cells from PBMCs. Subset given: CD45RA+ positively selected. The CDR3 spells CASTPAGGWEYGYTF. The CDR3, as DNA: TGCGCCAGCACGCCTGCAGGAGGGTGGGAGTATGGCTACACCTTC. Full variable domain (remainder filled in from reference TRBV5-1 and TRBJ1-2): KAGVTQTPRYLIKTRGQQVTLSCSPISGHRSVSWYQQTPGQGLQFLFEYFSETQRNKGNFPGRFSGRQFSNSRSEMNVSTLELGDSALYLCASTPAGGWEYGYTFGSGTRLTVV.